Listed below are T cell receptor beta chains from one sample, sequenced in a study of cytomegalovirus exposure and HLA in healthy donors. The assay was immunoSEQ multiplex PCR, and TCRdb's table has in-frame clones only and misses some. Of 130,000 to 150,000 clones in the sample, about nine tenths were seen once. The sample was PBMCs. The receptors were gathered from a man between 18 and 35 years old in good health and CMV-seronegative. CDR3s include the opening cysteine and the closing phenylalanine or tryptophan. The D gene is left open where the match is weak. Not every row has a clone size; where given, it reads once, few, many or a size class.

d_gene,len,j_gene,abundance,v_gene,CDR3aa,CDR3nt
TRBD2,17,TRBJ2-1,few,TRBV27,CASNIGSGGPPQGEQFF,TGTGCCAGCAATATAGGTAGCGGGGGACCCCCCCAGGGTGAGCAGTTCTTC
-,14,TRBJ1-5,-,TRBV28,CASSLGQLNQPQHF,TGTGCCAGCAGTTTAGGGCAGCTCAATCAGCCCCAGCATTTT
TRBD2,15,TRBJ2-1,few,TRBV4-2,CASSHTSGGYNEQFF,TGTGCCAGCAGCCATACTAGCGGGGGCTACAATGAGCAGTTCTTC
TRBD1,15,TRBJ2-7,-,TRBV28,CASSSYWTGTDEQYF,TGTGCCAGCAGTTCTTATTGGACAGGGACAGACGAGCAGTACTTC
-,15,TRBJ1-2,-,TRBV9,CASSPRLGANYGYTF,TGTGCCAGCAGCCCGCGTTTGGGAGCTAACTATGGCTACACCTTC
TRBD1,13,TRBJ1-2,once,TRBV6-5,CASSYKDRERYTF,TGTGCCAGCAGTTACAAGGACAGGGAGAGGTACACCTTC
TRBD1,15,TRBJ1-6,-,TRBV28,CASRSRTGGKSPLHF,TGTGCCAGCAGATCTCGGACAGGGGGAAAATCACCCCTCCACTTT
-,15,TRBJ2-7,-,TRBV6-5,CASSFVGGHTYEQYF,TGTGCCAGCAGTTTCGTCGGGGGGCATACCTACGAGCAGTACTTC
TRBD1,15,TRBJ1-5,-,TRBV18,CASSPDRGNYQPQHF,TGTGCCAGCTCACCGGACAGGGGTAATTATCAGCCCCAGCATTTT
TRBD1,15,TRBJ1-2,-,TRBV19,CASSEGGRGRGGYTF,TGTGCCAGTAGCGAGGGAGGCAGGGGGCGAGGTGGCTACACCTTC
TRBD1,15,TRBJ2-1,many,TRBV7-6,CASSLIGQVYNEQFF,TGTGCCAGCAGCTTAATTGGACAGGTCTACAATGAGCAGTTCTTC
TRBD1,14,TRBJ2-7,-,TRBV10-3,CAITDRGETYEQYF,TGTGCCATCACTGACAGGGGGGAAACCTACGAGCAGTACTTC
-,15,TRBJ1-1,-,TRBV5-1,CASSLDGKGNTEAFF,TGCGCCAGCAGCTTGGACGGGAAGGGTAACACTGAAGCTTTCTTT
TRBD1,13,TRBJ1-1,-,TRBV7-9,CASSSQGRTEAFF,TGTGCCAGCAGCTCACAGGGGCGCACTGAAGCTTTCTTT
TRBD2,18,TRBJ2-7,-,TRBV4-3,CASSQEGGRRAHAYEQYF,TGCGCCAGCAGCCAAGAGGGGGGGAGGCGGGCACATGCTTACGAGCAGTACTTC
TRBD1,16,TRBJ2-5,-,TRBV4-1,CASSPGVTGVEETQYF,TGCGCCAGCAGCCCGGGGGTGACAGGGGTCGAAGAGACCCAGTACTTC
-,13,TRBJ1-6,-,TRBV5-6,CASSWQGGSPLHF,TGTGCCAGCAGCTGGCAGGGCGGCTCACCCCTCCACTTT
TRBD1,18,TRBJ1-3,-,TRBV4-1,CASSLTDRTRFSGNTIYF,TGCGCCAGCAGCCTAACGGACAGGACGCGTTTCTCTGGAAACACCATATATTTT
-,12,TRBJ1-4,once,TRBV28,CAVKRDPEKLFF,TGTGCCGTAAAGCGGGATCCTGAAAAACTGTTTTTT
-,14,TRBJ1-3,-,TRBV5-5,CASSTRHSGNTIYF,TGTGCCAGCAGCACCCGACACTCTGGAAACACCATATATTTT